Sequencing of this T cell receptor (beta chain) was carried out in a study of T cells in women clearing cervical HPV infection. For this clone: Antigen: not known. Read coverage stops 3 residues before the CDR3 terminus; the germline J gene supplies the remainder.

With V trimmed by 7 bases and J by 8 bases, 14 bases remained unmatched. The length of the CDR3 is 14 residues. Looked up from germline, CDR1 is DFQATT and CDR2 is SNEGSKA (reference sequence). Study observations and caveats: T-cell numbers per sample were unknown and may explain richness differences. CIN3+ cases had significantly higher TCR richness than controls; evenness did not differ.

Genomic DNA, averaging roughly 1,200 ng per sample, yielded TCR beta CDR3 via immunoSEQ. Libraries were prepared by immunoSEQ multiplex PCR; TCRdb keeps only in-frame clonotypes and omits some of them. The table for this sample gives some 20,000 clones. V and J are TRBV20-1 and TRBJ2-1; the match to TRBD1 covers 7 bases. The sequence was obtained from a woman between 18 and 75 years old with a cervical HPV16 infection that either progressed to CIN3+ or cleared (not recorded which). Sequencing was done on a sample of blood buffy coat. The part of the CDR3 DNA that was read is TGCAGTGGAGGGGAGACAGGGCGAGGAGATGAG. It is translated as CSGGETGRGDE. The whole CDR3 is CSGGETGRGDEQFF.